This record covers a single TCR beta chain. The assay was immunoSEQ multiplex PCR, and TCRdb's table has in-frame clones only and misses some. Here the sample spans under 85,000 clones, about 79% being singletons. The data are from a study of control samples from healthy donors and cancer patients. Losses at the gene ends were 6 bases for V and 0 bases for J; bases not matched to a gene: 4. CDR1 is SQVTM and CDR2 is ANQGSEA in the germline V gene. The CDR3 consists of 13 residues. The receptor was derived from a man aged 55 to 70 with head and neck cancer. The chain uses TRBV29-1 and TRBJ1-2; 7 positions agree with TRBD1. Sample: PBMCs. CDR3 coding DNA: TGCAGCGTAACAGACAGGGCTAACTATGGCTACACCTTC. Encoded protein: CSVTDRANYGYTF.